The clone carrying this T cell receptor (beta chain) has only one observation. The antigen is unknown. With 4 bases removed from V and 11 bases from J, the gap between germline ends came to 10 bases. There are 11 residues in the CDR3. The data were taken from a study of T cell responses to AZD1222 COVID-19 vaccine. Study-level results: Reports say nearly half of spike-specific TCRs go after unmutated variant regions.

Sequencing was performed with immunoSEQ multiplex PCR; in TCRdb, only in-frame clones are kept and a portion is missing. Among 70,000 to 90,000 clones listed, about 92% were seen once. The sequencing here drew on peripheral blood, taken on day 0 of AZD1222 vaccination. This receptor was taken from an adult in good health. This chain links TRBV12-3 or TRBV12-4 with TRBJ2-3; TRBD2 might be the D (6 bases). CDR3 DNA sequence: TGTGCCAGCAGTTCGGAGGGCCTGCAGTATTTT. Translated: CASSSEGLQYF.